This is a list of T cell receptor beta chains from one sample in a study of metastatic and nonmetastatic thyroid tumors. TCRdb re-processed the PCR reads through MiXCR. The sample contains about 32,000 clones, about 18% of which appear only once. Sequenced input: blood. Source of these receptors: a female donor with papillary thyroid cancer or a benign thyroid nodule (not recorded which). Some clones in this sample may be carry-over from other donors' samples. The CDR3 runs from the conserved cysteine through the conserved F or W. The D gene is left open where the match is weak. Clone size is shown for a subset of rows, as once, few, many or a class of expanded clone.

V	J	size	D	CDR3	DNA
TRBV7-9	TRBJ2-3	many	.	CASSPTGLLQYF	TGTGCCAGCAGCCCCACGGGGCTTCTACAGTATTTT
TRBV12-3/TRBV12-4	TRBJ2-1	few	.	CASSALTLYNEQFF	TGTGCCAGCAGCGCTCTGACCCTTTACAATGAGCAGTTCTTC
TRBV6-2/TRBV6-3	TRBJ2-5	few	TRBD1	CASKDRTGRGRETQYF	TGTGCCAGTAAGGATCGGACAGGCAGAGGTAGAGAGACCCAGTACTTC
TRBV20-1	TRBJ1-6	.	.	CSAKWGGDLNSPLHF	TGCAGTGCTAAATGGGGTGGTGACCTTAATTCACCCCTCCACTTT
TRBV9	TRBJ1-3	many	.	CASTTVSGNTIYF	TGTGCCAGCACGACGGTCTCTGGAAACACCATATATTTT
TRBV2	TRBJ2-3	.	.	CASMRTYSTDTQYF	TGTGCCAGCATGAGGACCTATAGCACAGATACGCAGTATTTT
TRBV20-1	TRBJ2-3	many	.	CSARTSQGTDTQYF	TGCAGTGCGCGGACATCCCAGGGCACAGATACGCAGTATTTT
TRBV12-3/TRBV12-4	TRBJ2-5	.	TRBD2	CASSESGGGQETQYF	TGTGCCAGCAGTGAGAGCGGGGGCGGCCAAGAGACCCAGTACTTC
TRBV9	TRBJ2-3	many	.	CASSQLGGTDTQYF	TGTGCCAGCAGCCAGCTGGGTGGCACAGATACGCAGTATTTT
TRBV20-1	TRBJ2-7	.	.	CSARDVATYEQYF	TGCAGTGCTAGAGACGTGGCGACCTACGAGCAGTACTTC
TRBV20-1	TRBJ2-3	.	TRBD2	CSALGGSGFSPDTQYF	TGCAGTGCCCTGGGAGGTAGCGGGTTTTCCCCAGATACGCAGTATTTT
TRBV7-9	TRBJ1-4	many	TRBD1	CASSARDRANEKLFF	TGTGCCAGCAGCGCTCGGGACAGGGCTAATGAAAAACTGTTTTTT
TRBV7-9	TRBJ1-1	.	.	CASSLGWRAAEAFF	TGTGCCAGCAGCTTAGGATGGCGAGCGGCTGAAGCTTTCTTT
TRBV6-1	TRBJ2-7	few	.	CASNKGMGEAHEQYF	TGTGCCAGCAACAAAGGGATGGGAGAGGCCCACGAGCAGTACTTC
TRBV11-1	TRBJ2-3	many	.	CASSLASGTSGTQYF	TGTGCCAGCAGCTTAGCTTCAGGTACTTCAGGTACGCAGTATTTT
TRBV4-2	TRBJ2-7	.	.	CASSQGEGGGAEEQYF	TGTGCCAGCAGCCAAGGCGAAGGAGGGGGCGCGGAAGAGCAGTACTTC
TRBV11-3	TRBJ2-2	medium-sized	.	CASSRRGASTGELFF	TGTGCCAGCAGCCGCAGGGGCGCGAGCACCGGGGAGCTGTTTTTT
TRBV20-1	TRBJ2-7	many	TRBD1	CSARGETGNEQYF	TGCAGTGCTAGAGGGGAGACAGGGAACGAGCAGTACTTC
TRBV6-1	TRBJ2-1	many	.	CASRINNEQFF	TGTGCCAGCAGAATAAACAATGAGCAGTTCTTC
TRBV12-3/TRBV12-4	TRBJ2-1	many	.	CASSFRDPRRGDEQFF	TGTGCCAGCAGTTTCAGGGACCCCAGACGAGGGGATGAGCAGTTCTTC
TRBV28	TRBJ2-7	many	TRBD2	CASRASGGEQYF	TGTGCCAGCAGGGCCAGCGGGGGCGAGCAGTACTTC
TRBV15	TRBJ1-4	many	.	CATSRDPGGEKLFF	TGTGCCACCAGCAGAGATCCTGGCGGCGAAAAACTGTTTTTT
TRBV3-1	TRBJ1-5	.	.	CASSQDTGGGQPQHF	TGTGCCAGCAGCCAAGATACCGGGGGCGGGCAGCCCCAGCATTTT
TRBV30	TRBJ2-2	many	.	CAWNHQGGRKVAGELFF	TGTGCCTGGAACCACCAGGGGGGGAGGAAGGTGGCCGGGGAGCTGTTTTTC
TRBV19	TRBJ2-1	many	TRBD2	CASSYSGSSYNEQFF	TGTGCCAGTAGTTACAGCGGGAGCTCCTACAATGAGCAGTTCTTC
TRBV20-1	TRBJ2-7	many	TRBD2	CSARDSSGPSSYEQYF	TGCAGTGCTAGAGACTCTAGCGGGCCGAGCTCCTACGAGCAGTACTTC
TRBV19	TRBJ2-7	.	.	CASKSGPNTYEQYF	TGTGCCAGTAAAAGCGGGCCCAATACCTACGAGCAGTACTTC
TRBV9	TRBJ1-2	.	.	CASSVGAGGNGCTF	TGTGCCAGCAGCGTAGGGGCAGGTGGTAATGGCTGCACCTTC
TRBV28	TRBJ2-3	few	.	CASSLIPDTQYF	TGTGCCAGCAGTTTAATCCCAGATACGCAGTATTTT
TRBV6-2/TRBV6-3	TRBJ1-2	many	TRBD1	CATLRQGFGYGYTF	TGTGCCACCCTCCGACAGGGGTTCGGCTATGGCTACACCTTC
TRBV12-5	TRBJ2-7	few	TRBD2	CASGLSQTSGSTIRPLRSAEQYF	TGTGCTAGTGGTTTGTCTCAGACTAGCGGGAGTACCATCCGACCTCTCCGCTCGGCCGAGCAGTACTTC
TRBV5-6	TRBJ1-2	many	.	CASSPRQGYYGYTF	TGTGCCAGCAGCCCCAGGCAGGGGTACTATGGCTACACCTTC
TRBV19	TRBJ1-1	many	.	CASSRDGLNTEAFF	TGTGCCAGTAGTAGGGACGGGCTGAACACTGAAGCTTTCTTT
TRBV12-3/TRBV12-4	TRBJ1-1	many	.	CASSTAPNTEAFF	TGTGCCAGCAGCACGGCCCCCAACACTGAAGCTTTCTTT
TRBV28	TRBJ1-1	few	.	CASRGVGTEAFF	TGTGCCAGCAGAGGGGTGGGCACTGAAGCTTTCTTT
TRBV20-1	TRBJ2-7	many	TRBD1	CSAPGTGDNEQYF	TGCAGTGCTCCCGGGACAGGGGATAACGAGCAGTACTTC
TRBV6-2/TRBV6-3	TRBJ2-7	.	.	CASSWEEASAEQYF	TGTGCCAGCAGTTGGGAGGAGGCCTCGGCCGAGCAGTACTTC
TRBV6-1	TRBJ2-7	few	.	CASTEGGGPTSYEQYF	TGTGCCAGCACCGAGGGAGGGGGACCCACCTCCTACGAGCAGTACTTC
TRBV5-1	TRBJ1-4	many	.	CASSLGRNNEKLFF	TGCGCCAGCAGCCTGGGACGGAATAATGAAAAACTGTTTTTT
TRBV11-3	TRBJ2-3	many	TRBD1	CASSSGTGKADTQYF	TGTGCCAGCAGCTCGGGGACAGGGAAAGCAGATACGCAGTATTTT
TRBV28	TRBJ2-7	.	.	CASSSGVRQDEQYF	TGTGCCAGCAGTTCGGGAGTCCGTCAGGACGAGCAGTACTTC
TRBV5-1	TRBJ1-1	many	.	CASSSDRFGGTEAFF	TGCGCCAGCAGCTCCGACAGGTTTGGAGGCACTGAAGCTTTCTTT
TRBV20-1	TRBJ2-7	medium-sized	TRBD2	CSAPWPGGGTYEQYF	TGCAGTGCTCCATGGCCGGGGGGGGGAACCTACGAGCAGTACTTC
TRBV11-3	TRBJ2-7	.	.	CASSLAQPAYEQYF	TGTGCCAGCAGCTTAGCACAGCCCGCCTACGAGCAGTACTTC
TRBV7-8	TRBJ2-7	.	TRBD2	CASSLAPGLTYGQYF	TGTGCCAGCAGCTTAGCACCGGGACTAACCTACGGGCAGTACTTC